This T cell receptor beta chain is from a study of human T cells and chemical hapten exposure. Study-wide context: Patients, predominantly female, presented with alopecia areata, totalis or universalis. The variation in per-sample TCR yields arose mainly from small differences in pooled library volumes.

Regarding this clonotype: Antigen specificity is unknown.

Study results and caveats: Controls formed significantly fewer large CDR3 similarity clusters than expanded TCRs did.

TCRdb processed the RACE reads anew with MiXCR; each CDR3 protein has one entry. The sample shows about 120,000 distinct CDR3 sequences, approximately 11% of them seen only once. The CDR3 loop spans 15 amino acids. The junction had 10 bases not matched to a gene; V was cut back by 7 bases and J by 5 bases. As for time point: patch test 3, about 24 weeks after DPC sensitization. This sample's treatment: therapeutic diphenylcyclopropenone sensitization with weekly scalp DPC. The total RNA was obtained from whole blood that was not fractionated. The clonotype comes from a woman aged 50 to 60 with alopecia areata. Some clones in this sample may be carry-over from other donors' samples. The V call is TRBV12-3 or TRBV12-4, the J call TRBJ2-1; 8 nucleotides line up with TRBD2. The sample was whole blood, taken in connection with sensitization to the hapten diphenylcyclopropenone (DPC). Written as DNA, the CDR3 is TGTGCCAGCACCTTACTAGCGGCCCCCGACAATGAGCAGTTCTTC. Amino acid sequence: CASTLLAAPDNEQFF.